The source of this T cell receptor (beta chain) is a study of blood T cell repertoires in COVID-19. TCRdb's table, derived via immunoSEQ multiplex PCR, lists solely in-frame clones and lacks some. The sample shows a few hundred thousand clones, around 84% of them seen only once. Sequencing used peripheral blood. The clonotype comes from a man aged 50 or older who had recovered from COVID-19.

The CDR3 is CASSSQGGGDYEQYF. The CDR3 coding sequence is TGTGCCAGCAGCTCTCAGGGAGGGGGGGACTACGAGCAGTACTTC. This chain uses TRBV11-2 with TRBJ2-7, with D possibly TRBD2 on 7 matching bases. V was cut by 4 bases and J by 3 bases, with 16 bases left in between. The germline CDR1 and CDR2 sequences are SGHAT and FQNNGV. CDR3 length: 15 amino acids.